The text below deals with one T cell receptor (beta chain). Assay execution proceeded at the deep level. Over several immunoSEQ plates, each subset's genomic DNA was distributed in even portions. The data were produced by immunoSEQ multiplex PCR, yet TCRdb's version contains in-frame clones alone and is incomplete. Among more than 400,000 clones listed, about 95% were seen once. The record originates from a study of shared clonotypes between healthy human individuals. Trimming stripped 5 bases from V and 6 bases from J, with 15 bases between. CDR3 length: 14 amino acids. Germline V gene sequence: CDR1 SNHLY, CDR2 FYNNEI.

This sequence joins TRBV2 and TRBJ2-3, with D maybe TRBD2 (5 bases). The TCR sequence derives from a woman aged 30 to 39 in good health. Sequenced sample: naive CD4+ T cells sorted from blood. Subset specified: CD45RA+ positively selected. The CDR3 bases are TGTGCCAGCAGTCGGACGGGGTTTATTGATACGCAGTATTTT. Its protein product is CASSRTGFIDTQYF.